Described below is a single TCR beta chain sequence and its context. This clone came up once. It has no known antigen specificity. Base qualities were left out, and no much larger clone turns up one base away. The entry originates in a study of blood T cell repertoires in COVID-19 (dated by TCRdb to the early 2020s). As for the study more broadly: Collaborator samples came from the United States, Italy and Spain and covered acute and convalescent phases of COVID-19. The prospective study material was composed of cDNA or gDNA derived from T cells, B-cell-depleted T cells, or PBMCs. The samples were drawn from the first 160 participants of the ongoing ImmuneRACE study and from 950 to 1,500 subjects provided by 6 global collaborators. Where available, HLA class I and class II types were obtained from metadata supplied by the sample provider rather than from assay-based typing. Nearly every sample came with metadata listing a de-identified subject ID, COVID-19 status, age in years and sex. Deeply sampled blood TCRbeta repertoires from subjects exposed to, actively infected with, or recovered from COVID-19 were included in the dataset. A freely available public database, intended as a resource for researchers studying the immune response to SARS-CoV-2, is where the repertoires were released. On the study overall, not on this receptor specifically: Clinical and demographic metadata were provided uncurated, with the amount varying by source and participant.

The germline V gene (reference sequence) yields SGHNT for CDR1 and YYREEE for CDR2. Including the terminal cysteine and phenylalanine, the CDR3 comprises 17 residues. This entry keeps only the CDR3 DNA: 51 bases, framed from base 1. V and J are trimmed by 4 bases and 2 bases, and the gene matches miss 10 bases of the junction. Collaborating institutions collected whole blood in K2EDTA tubes following their own protocols. For TCRbeta analysis, collaborators shipped samples in one of three forms: frozen whole blood, isolated PBMCs, or DNA extracted from either of those sample types. TCRbeta CDR3 regions were amplified from genomic DNA by means of the immunoSEQ Assay, a bias-controlled multiplex PCR. In the original analysis: The number of nucleated cells in each sample was estimated by amplification of reference gene primers within the assay. To quantify the absolute abundance of each unique TCRbeta CDR3 rearrangement, sequence reads were collapsed and filtered. For each sample, productive Simpson clonality was calculated by taking the square root of Simpson's diversity index across productive rearrangements. The source is immuneACCESS, and TCRdb retained only in-frame sequences with V and J called. Part of the clones is not carried over; for the studies checked, unresolved V genes explain less than half of this, and the remainder is unexplained. The V and J calls and clone size are taken from that table; D and trimming were inferred from the DNA. The sample records under 100,000 clones, 80% to 90% of which are singletons. Around 1% of the sample is taken by the ten largest.

Here the chain combines TRBV5-4 and TRBJ2-3; 10 nucleotides in the junction match TRBD2. The sequence came from a human donor in a cohort sampled during active COVID-19. Sequencing was carried out using peripheral blood. The CDR3 has the sequence CASSDRTSGEYTDTQYF. The base sequence is TGTGCCAGCAGCGATCGGACTAGCGGTGAGTACACAGATACGCAGTATTTT.